The source of this TCR beta chain is a study of blood T cell repertoires in COVID-19. Study overall: Nucleic acid was either cDNA or gDNA, and it came from T cells, B-cell-depleted T cells, or PBMCs.

Germline-derived CDR1 and CDR2 are LGHDT and YNNKEL (reference sequence). This CDR3 spans 14 amino acids. V shed 5 bases and J 5 bases; nucleotides not matched to a gene: 5. Patients from Seattle were sampled longitudinally, starting during active infection. In the study's own analysis: Estimation of nucleated cell counts relied on the amplification of reference gene primers. Produced via immunoSEQ multiplex PCR; TCRdb's table is partial and in-frame only. D and trimming were read from the DNA, whereas the V and J calls and clone size are those reported in that table. Here the sample spans fewer than 250,000 clones, roughly 83% being singletons.

The TCR originated in a woman of 80 years or more with COVID-19, enrolled during active disease. V and J are TRBV3-1 (or the pseudogene TRBV3-2) and TRBJ2-5; 10 bases align to TRBD1. The material sequenced was peripheral blood. The CDR3 region has the DNA TGTGCCAGCAGCAGACAGGGGGCGAGTGAGACCCAGTACTTC. It specifies CASSRQGASETQYF.